This T cell receptor (beta chain) was found in a study of blood T cell repertoires in COVID-19. Study in general: Samples of COVID-19 (acute and convalescent) were obtained from the United States, Italy and Spain. In each case, the material was cDNA or gDNA derived from T cells, B-cell-depleted T cells, or PBMCs.

Germline CDR1 and CDR2: LGHDT and YNNKEL (reference sequence). This CDR3 region has 15 residues. Trimming pared 4 bases from V and 5 bases from J, leaving 15 bases between. In the authors' workflow: From reference gene primer amplification, estimates of nucleated cell counts were derived. Clones were sequenced by immunoSEQ multiplex PCR, and TCRdb holds only the in-frame ones, with some missing. The DNA was the basis for D and trimming; V, J and clone size are from that table. The sample has around 70,000 clones, about nine tenths seen once. The chain couples TRBV3-1 (or the pseudogene TRBV3-2) to TRBJ1-5; possible D gene TRBD1, 6 bases. The sample consisted of peripheral blood. The sequence derives from a human donor in a cohort sampled during active COVID-19. In nucleotides, the CDR3 is TGTGCCAGCAGCCGCCAACTGGGACAAGATCAGCCCCAGCATTTT. Residues: CASSRQLGQDQPQHF.